Listed here are 31 T cell receptor beta chains from one sample, sequenced in a study of T cell responses to AZD1222 COVID-19 vaccine. The data were produced by immunoSEQ multiplex PCR, yet TCRdb's version contains in-frame clones alone and is incomplete. This table holds 130,000 or so clones, 80% to 90% found once. The sample in question was peripheral blood, obtained on day 0 of AZD1222 vaccination. These receptor sequences come from an adult in good health.

The chain joins TRBV7-6 to TRBJ2-7, with TRBD1 identical over 11 bases. CDR3 length: 14 residues. With V trimmed by 6 bases and J by 2 bases, 3 bases remained unmatched. The germline CDR1 and CDR2 sequences are SGHVS and FNYEAQ. The CDR3 DNA sequence: TGTGCCAGCAGTAAGGGACAGGGGGCCTACGAGCAGTACTTC. Translated, it gives CASSKGQGAYEQYF.

The rearrangement uses TRBV19 and TRBJ1-5; TRBD1 might be the D (6 bases). V gave up 5 bases and J gave up 3 bases, with 11 bases separating them. The germline gives CDR1 LNHDA, CDR2 SQIVND (reference sequence). The CDR3 spans 14 residues. CDR3 bases: TGTGCCAGTAGTCATGGACAGCCCAATCAGCCCCAGCATTTT. Translating it yields CASSHGQPNQPQHF. The variable domain in full, completed from reference TRBV19 and TRBJ1-5, reads DGGITQSPKYLFRKEGQNVTLSCEQNLNHDAMYWYRQDPGQGLRLIYYSQIVNDFQKGDIAEGYSVSREKKESFPLTVTSAQKNPTAFYLCASSHGQPNQPQHFGDGTRLSIL.

The chain couples TRBV5-8 to TRBJ2-3; D might be TRBD1 or TRBD2, each matching 6 bases. CDR1 is SGHTS and CDR2 is YDEGEE in the germline V gene. Between the trimmed V and J ends, which lost 0 bases and 2 bases, there was a span of 19 bases. There are 18 residues in the CDR3. The CDR3 spells CASSLAPGWGALTDTQYF. The CDR3 DNA follows: TGTGCCAGCAGCTTGGCCCCGGGCTGGGGGGCCCTCACAGATACGCAGTATTTT.

The V call is TRBV6-5, the J call TRBJ2-2; TRBD2 might be the D (6 bases). The V end lost 7 bases, the J end lost 2 bases, and 11 bases lay between the germline ends. Germline values: CDR1 MNHEY, CDR2 SVGAGI. The CDR3 is 14 amino acids. The CDR3 coding sequence is TGTGCCAGCACCCGACTAGGCAACACCGGGGAGCTGTTTTTT. Translated: CASTRLGNTGELFF.

The chain is built from TRBV7-2 and TRBJ2-1; possible D gene TRBD1, 5 bases. The CDR3 spans 13 residues. Between the trimmed V and J ends, which lost 4 bases and 2 bases, there was a span of 6 bases. CDR1 SGHTA and CDR2 FQGNSA come from the germline V gene. The CDR3 nucleotides read TGTGCCAGCAGCTGGGGCCCCTACAATGAGCAGTTCTTC. Translated, it gives CASSWGPYNEQFF.

V gene TRBV10-3 combines with J gene TRBJ1-1; D is unresolved. The germline V gene encodes CDR1 ENHRY and CDR2 SYGVKD. The V gene lost 0 bases and the J gene lost 2 bases, with 10 bases spanning the gap. The CDR3 totals 15 residues. The DNA for the CDR3 is TGTGCCATCAGTGAGTCGAAGGGTGCCAACACTGAAGCTTTCTTT. It is translated as CAISESKGANTEAFF.

V gene TRBV12-5 combines with J gene TRBJ1-3; D remains ambiguous. Germline CDR1 LGHNT, CDR2 FRNRAP. The CDR3 loop spans 15 amino acids. Trimming cost V 2 bases and J 4 bases, with 12 bases left between them. The CDR3: CASGLTAQRGNTIYF. CDR3 in DNA: TGTGCTAGTGGTTTGACCGCGCAGAGGGGAAACACCATATATTTT.

As DNA, the CDR3 is TGCGCCAGCAGTGCCGGGACTAGCGGGAGGGCGGATACGCAGTATTTT. It codes for CASSAGTSGRADTQYF. The rearrangement uses TRBV10-1 and TRBJ2-3; TRBD2 matches at 16 bases. CDR3 length: 16 residues. The V gene end was trimmed by 4 bases and the J gene end by 6 bases; junction bases not matched to a gene: 4. Germline CDR1 and CDR2: WNHNN and SYGVQD (reference sequence).

The chain is built from TRBV27 and TRBJ1-5; no firm D call. The CDR3 extends over 15 amino acids. Germline lookup yields CDR1 MNHEY and CDR2 SMNVEV (reference sequence). Trimming took 0 bases from V and 7 from J, leaving 13 bases between them. The CDR3 sequence: CASSLSVMARQPQHF. The CDR3 DNA reads as TGTGCCAGCAGTTTATCGGTTATGGCTCGCCAGCCCCAGCATTTT.

J is TRBJ1-2 and V is TRBV5-4; D uncertain. CDR3 size: 14 residues. V lost 0 bases, J lost 5 bases, and 11 bases lay in between. The germline V gene encodes CDR1 SGHNT and CDR2 YYREEE (reference sequence). The CDR3 here is CASSLEGSHYGYTF. The CDR3 nucleotides read TGTGCCAGCAGCTTGGAGGGCAGCCATTATGGCTACACCTTC.

The chain joins TRBV14 to TRBJ1-1, with D unclear. Germline CDR1 and CDR2: SGHDN and FVKESK. This CDR3 is built from 12 residues. Trimming cost V 6 bases and J 4 bases, with 9 bases left between them. CDR3 sequence: CASSERPTEAFF. As DNA, the CDR3 is TGTGCCAGCAGTGAGAGGCCCACTGAAGCTTTCTTT.

This rearrangement joins TRBV29-1 to TRBJ1-1, with D hard to call. Trimming stripped 2 bases from V and 10 bases from J, with 8 bases between. The germline V gene has CDR1 SQVTM and CDR2 ANQGSEA. The CDR3 loop spans 10 amino acids. CDR3 amino acids: CSVEIGRAFF. CDR3 nucleotides: TGCAGCGTTGAAATAGGTCGAGCTTTCTTT.

The chain has TRBV7-9 and TRBJ1-1, with TRBD1 matching 7 bases. Germline lookup yields CDR1 SEHNR and CDR2 FQNEAQ (reference sequence). The junction had 10 bases not matched to a gene; V was cut back by 5 bases and J by 4 bases. The CDR3 consists of 15 residues. The CDR3, as DNA: TGTGCCAGCAGCGGGTGGCGGGACAGTACCACTGAAGCTTTCTTT. It translates to CASSGWRDSTTEAFF.

The chain uses TRBV4-2 and TRBJ2-5, with 15 bases matching TRBD2. With V trimmed by 4 bases and J by 4 bases, 1 base remained unmatched. CDR1 LGHNA and CDR2 YNFKEQ come from the germline V gene. This CDR3 spans 15 amino acids. The CDR3 loop is CASSRTSGRGETQYF. The CDR3 DNA reads as TGTGCCAGCAGCCGGACTAGCGGGAGGGGAGAGACCCAGTACTTC.

The rearrangement uses TRBV27 and TRBJ2-7, with 13 positions matching TRBD2. Germline CDR1 reads MNHEY; CDR2 reads SMNVEV (reference sequence). Unmatched junction bases numbered 1, after V lost 4 bases and J lost 4 bases. CDR3 length: 14 residues. In DNA form, the CDR3 reads TGTGCCAGCAGTTGGACTAGCGGGGGTTACGAGCAGTACTTC. It codes for CASSWTSGGYEQYF.

This sequence joins TRBV6-5 and TRBJ1-3; 7 bases line up with TRBD1. The CDR3 runs to 13 residues. Germline CDR1 and CDR2: MNHEY and SVGAGI. The junction had 4 bases not matched to a gene; V was cut back by 7 bases and J by 4 bases. In DNA form, the CDR3 reads TGTGCCAGCAACAGGGGTATCGGAAACACCATATATTTT. Translated: CASNRGIGNTIYF.

The chain is built from TRBV19 and TRBJ1-2, with 9 bases matching TRBD1. After removal of 6 bases from V and 2 bases from J, the junction contained 7 bases not matched to a gene. Germline-derived CDR1 and CDR2 are LNHDA and SQIVND (reference sequence). The CDR3 covers 15 residues. The CDR3 loop reads CASSVLGQGNYGYTF. The CDR3 region has the DNA TGTGCCAGTAGCGTCTTAGGACAGGGGAACTATGGCTACACCTTC.

The rearrangement joins TRBV6-5 to TRBJ2-5; D is perhaps TRBD2 (5 bases). CDR3 length equals 12 residues. The V gene lost 6 bases and the J gene lost 2 bases, with 7 bases spanning the gap. Germline V gene lookup returns CDR1 MNHEY and CDR2 SVGAGI. The CDR3 protein is CASRPGQETQYF. CDR3 in DNA: TGTGCCAGCAGGCCGGGACAAGAGACCCAGTACTTC.

The chain recombines TRBV13 with TRBJ1-2; unclear D gene. V dropped 8 bases and J dropped 6 bases, with 13 bases sitting between them. The CDR3 is 12 residues long. Germline CDR1 PRHDT, CDR2 FYEKMQ (reference sequence). CDR3 nucleotides: TGTGCCAGCGGTCAAGGAGGTCATGGCTACACCTTC. Its translation: CASGQGGHGYTF. Together with reference TRBV13 and TRBJ1-2, the CDR3 gives the full variable domain: AAGVIQSPRHLIKEKRETATLKCYPIPRHDTVYWYQQGPGQDPQFLISFYEKMQSDKGSIPDRFSAQQFSDYHSELNMSSLELGDSALYFCASGQGGHGYTFGSGTRLTVV.

The chain links TRBV7-2 to TRBJ1-4; no definite D call. V was trimmed by 0 bases and J by 8 bases, leaving 10 bases between them. Germline values: CDR1 SGHTA, CDR2 FQGNSA. This CDR3 region has 14 residues. The CDR3 DNA sequence: TGTGCCAGCAGCTTAGCGCTGGTTGACGAAAAACTGTTTTTT. It yields the protein CASSLALVDEKLFF.

The genes are TRBV19 and TRBJ2-7; 11 nucleotides align to TRBD2. From germline, CDR1 is LNHDA and CDR2 SQIVND (reference sequence). The CDR3 spans 15 residues. With V trimmed by 5 bases and J by 6 bases, 9 bases remained unmatched. As DNA, the CDR3 is TGTGCCAGTAGTCCCCGACTAGCGGGGAAGACCGAGCAGTACTTC. Its translation: CASSPRLAGKTEQYF.

Comments on this clone: An end of the junction differs from the germline gene, which may be a read error. The rearrangement uses TRBV28 and TRBJ2-4, with D possibly being TRBD1 (5 bases). Germline assignment: CDR1 MDHEN and CDR2 SYDVKM. This CDR3 is built from 11 residues. As DNA, the CDR3 is TGTGCCAGCAGTTCAGGGCCCTCAAAGCACTTC. Translating gives CASSSGPSKHF.

The chain carries TRBV9 and TRBJ2-1; D is perhaps TRBD2 (5 bases). In germline, CDR1 is SGDLS, CDR2 YYNGEE. The CDR3 has 15 amino acids. V shed 3 bases and J shed 1 base, with 11 bases lying between them. The CDR3 sequence is CASSGGGRSYNEQFF. The CDR3 DNA sequence: TGTGCCAGCAGCGGCGGAGGCAGGTCCTACAATGAGCAGTTCTTC. Filled out from reference TRBV9 and TRBJ2-1, the complete variable domain reads DSGVTQTPKHLITATGQRVTLRCSPRSGDLSVYWYQQSLDQGLQFLIQYYNGEERAKGNILERFSAQQFPDLHSELNLSSLELGDSALYFCASSGGGRSYNEQFFGPGTRLTVL.

This chain uses TRBV27 with TRBJ2-2; maybe TRBD1 (6 bases). This CDR3 has 18 residues. Germline values: CDR1 MNHEY, CDR2 SMNVEV (reference sequence). The V end was cut by 5 bases, the J end by 6 bases, with 25 bases between. CDR3 residues: CASSPDLTGRINPGELFF. The CDR3, as DNA: TGTGCCAGCAGTCCCGATCTAACAGGGCGTATCAATCCCGGGGAGCTGTTTTTT.

The rearrangement links TRBV4-1 to TRBJ1-5; D not certain. In germline, CDR1 is MGHRA, CDR2 YSYEKL. CDR3 length: 15 residues. Trimming cost V 0 bases and J 0 bases, with 6 bases left between them. CDR3 coding DNA: TGCGCCAGCAGCCAAGATGACTATAGCAATCAGCCCCAGCATTTT. Amino acid sequence: CASSQDDYSNQPQHF.

This clone was detected only a few times. The chain employs TRBV10-3 and TRBJ2-5; D is uncertain. From germline, CDR1 is ENHRY and CDR2 SYGVKD. This CDR3 is built from 14 residues. V lost 0 bases, J lost 5 bases, and 10 bases lay in between. CDR3 DNA sequence: TGTGCCATCAGTGAGTCCAAGGTGGGGGAGACCCAGTACTTC. The encoded protein is CAISESKVGETQYF.

This chain connects TRBV19 to TRBJ1-1; D gene uncertain. V gave up 5 bases and J gave up 5 bases, with 12 bases separating them. The CDR3 sequence is 13 residues long. The germline V gene encodes CDR1 LNHDA and CDR2 SQIVND (reference sequence). In DNA form, the CDR3 reads TGTGCCAGTAGTTCCTTGGTAGGGACTGAAGCTTTCTTT. It codes for CASSSLVGTEAFF.

This CDR3 reads CASSQVDQANTEAFF. Written as DNA, the CDR3 is TGTGCCAGCAGCCAAGTAGACCAGGCTAACACTGAAGCTTTCTTT. This rearrangement joins TRBV14 to TRBJ1-1, with D unclear. The CDR3 runs 15 residues. The V end was cut by 1 base, the J end by 2 bases, with 11 bases between. The germline V gene has CDR1 SGHDN and CDR2 FVKESK.

The rearrangement uses TRBV27 and TRBJ2-7, with D unclear. The CDR3 consists of 12 residues. CDR1 and CDR2 from the germline V gene are MNHEY and SMNVEV (reference sequence). Between the trimmed V and J ends, which lost 2 bases and 7 bases, there was a span of 9 bases. The chain's CDR3 is CASSLRSGEQYF. For the CDR3, the DNA is TGTGCCAGCAGTTTACGGTCTGGGGAGCAGTACTTC.

For the CDR3, the DNA is TGCAGCGTGGGGGACACTATTTATGGCTACACCTTC. Translated: CSVGDTIYGYTF. The chain is built from TRBV29-1 and TRBJ1-2, with D possibly TRBD1 on 6 matching bases. V was pared by 6 bases and J by 5 bases, with 13 bases between. Germline V gene lookup returns CDR1 SQVTM and CDR2 ANQGSEA. This CDR3 is 12 amino acids long.

The chain couples TRBV5-1 to TRBJ2-5, with 11 bases identical to TRBD1. CDR3 length: 16 amino acids. The germline gives CDR1 SGHRS, CDR2 YFSETQ. V trimming: 4 bases; J trimming: 5 bases; junction bases outside the gene matches: 10. The CDR3 loop reads CASSTMRTGGRETQYF. As DNA, the CDR3 is TGCGCCAGCAGCACCATGAGGACAGGGGGCAGGGAGACCCAGTACTTC. Together with reference TRBV5-1 and TRBJ2-5, the CDR3 gives the full variable domain: KAGVTQTPRYLIKTRGQQVTLSCSPISGHRSVSWYQQTPGQGLQFLFEYFSETQRNKGNFPGRFSGRQFSNSRSEMNVSTLELGDSALYLCASSTMRTGGRETQYFGPGTRLLVL.